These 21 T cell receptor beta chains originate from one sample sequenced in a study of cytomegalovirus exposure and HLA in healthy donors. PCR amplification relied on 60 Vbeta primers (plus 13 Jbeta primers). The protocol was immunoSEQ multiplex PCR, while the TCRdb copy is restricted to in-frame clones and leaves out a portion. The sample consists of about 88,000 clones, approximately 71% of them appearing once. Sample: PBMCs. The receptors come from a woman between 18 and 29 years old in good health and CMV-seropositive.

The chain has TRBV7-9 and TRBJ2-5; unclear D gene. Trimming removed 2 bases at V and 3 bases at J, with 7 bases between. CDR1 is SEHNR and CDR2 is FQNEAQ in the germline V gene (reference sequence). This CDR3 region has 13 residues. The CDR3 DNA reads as TGTGCCAGCAGCTTAAGCCGGGAAGAGACCCAGTACTTC. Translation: CASSLSREETQYF.

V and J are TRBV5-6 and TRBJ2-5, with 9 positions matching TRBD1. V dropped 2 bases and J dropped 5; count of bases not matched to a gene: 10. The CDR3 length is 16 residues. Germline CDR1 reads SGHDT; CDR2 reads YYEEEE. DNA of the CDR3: TGTGCCAGCAGCTTATTCCGGGACAGGGTCACCGAGACCCAGTACTTC. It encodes CASSLFRDRVTETQYF.

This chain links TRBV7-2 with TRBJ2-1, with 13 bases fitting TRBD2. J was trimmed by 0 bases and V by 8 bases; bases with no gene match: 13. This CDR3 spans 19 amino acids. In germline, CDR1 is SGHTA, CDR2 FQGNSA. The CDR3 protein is CASGDRTSGGSGSYNEQFF. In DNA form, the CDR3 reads TGTGCCAGCGGGGACAGGACTAGCGGGGGTTCTGGCTCCTACAATGAGCAGTTCTTC.

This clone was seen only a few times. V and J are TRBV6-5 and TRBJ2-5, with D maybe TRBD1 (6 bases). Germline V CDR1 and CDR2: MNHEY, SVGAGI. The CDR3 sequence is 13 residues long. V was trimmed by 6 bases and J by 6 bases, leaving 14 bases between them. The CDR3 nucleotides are TGTGCCAGCAGGCTCCAGGGGTTAAAGACCCAGTACTTC. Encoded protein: CASRLQGLKTQYF.

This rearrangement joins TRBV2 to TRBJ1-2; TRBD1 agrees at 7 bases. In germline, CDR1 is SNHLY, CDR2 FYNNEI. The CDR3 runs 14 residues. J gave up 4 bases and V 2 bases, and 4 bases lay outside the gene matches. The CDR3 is CASSENQGGYGYTF. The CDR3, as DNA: TGTGCCAGCAGTGAAAATCAGGGGGGCTATGGCTACACCTTC.

CDR3 residues: CSVQGNEQFF. In nucleotides, the CDR3 is TGCAGCGTTCAGGGGAATGAGCAGTTCTTC. V usage is TRBV29-1 and J usage is TRBJ2-1; D perhaps matches TRBD1 (6 bases). With 5 bases removed from V and 7 bases from J, the gap between germline ends came to 6 bases. Germline-derived CDR1 and CDR2 are SQVTM and ANQGSEA. The CDR3 consists of 10 residues.

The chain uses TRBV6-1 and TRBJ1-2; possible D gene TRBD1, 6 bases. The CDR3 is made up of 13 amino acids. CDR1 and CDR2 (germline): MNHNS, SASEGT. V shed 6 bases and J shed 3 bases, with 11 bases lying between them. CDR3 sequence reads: CASRNREDYGYTF. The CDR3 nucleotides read TGTGCCAGCAGAAACAGGGAAGACTATGGCTACACCTTC.

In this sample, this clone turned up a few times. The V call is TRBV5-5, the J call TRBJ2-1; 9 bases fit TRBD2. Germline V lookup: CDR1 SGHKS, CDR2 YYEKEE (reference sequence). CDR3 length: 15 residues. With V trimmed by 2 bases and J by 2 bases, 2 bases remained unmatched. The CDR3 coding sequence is TGTGCCAGCAGCTTACCTAGCGGGGCCTACAATGAGCAGTTCTTC. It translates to CASSLPSGAYNEQFF. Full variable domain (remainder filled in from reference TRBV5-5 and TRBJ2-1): DAGVTQSPTHLIKTRGQQVTLRCSPISGHKSVSWYQQVLGQGPQFIFQYYEKEERGRGNFPDRFSARQFPNYSSELNVNALLLGDSALYLCASSLPSGAYNEQFFGPGTRLTVL.

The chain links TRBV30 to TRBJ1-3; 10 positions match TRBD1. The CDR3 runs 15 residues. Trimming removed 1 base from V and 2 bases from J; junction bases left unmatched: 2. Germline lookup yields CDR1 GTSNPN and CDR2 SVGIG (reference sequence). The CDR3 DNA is TGTGCCTGGAGTGAAGACAGGGGGCCTGGAAACACCATATATTTT. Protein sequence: CAWSEDRGPGNTIYF.

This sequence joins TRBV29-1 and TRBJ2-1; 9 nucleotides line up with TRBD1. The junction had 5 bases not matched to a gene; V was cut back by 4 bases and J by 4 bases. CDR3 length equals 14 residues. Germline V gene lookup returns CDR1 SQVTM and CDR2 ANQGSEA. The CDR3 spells CSVGHRGRYNEQFF. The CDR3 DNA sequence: TGCAGCGTTGGCCACAGGGGGCGATACAATGAGCAGTTCTTC.

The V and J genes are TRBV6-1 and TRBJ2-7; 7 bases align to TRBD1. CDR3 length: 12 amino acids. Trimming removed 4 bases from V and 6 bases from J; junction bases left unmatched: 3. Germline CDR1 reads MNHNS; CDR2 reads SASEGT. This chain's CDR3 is CASSAHRGEQYF. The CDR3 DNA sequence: TGTGCCAGCAGTGCCCACAGGGGCGAGCAGTACTTC.

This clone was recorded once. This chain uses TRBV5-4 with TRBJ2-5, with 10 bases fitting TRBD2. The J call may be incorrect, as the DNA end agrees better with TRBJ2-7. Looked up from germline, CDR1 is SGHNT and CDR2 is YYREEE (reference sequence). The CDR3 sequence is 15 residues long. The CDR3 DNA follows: TGTGCCAGCAGCGTGGGACTAGCGAACTCCTACGAGCAGTACTTC. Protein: CASSVGLANSYEQYF.

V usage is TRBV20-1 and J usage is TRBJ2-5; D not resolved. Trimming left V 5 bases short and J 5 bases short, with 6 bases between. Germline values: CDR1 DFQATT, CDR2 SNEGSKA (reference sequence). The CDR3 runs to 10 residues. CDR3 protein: CSAQVETQYF. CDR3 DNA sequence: TGCAGTGCTCAGGTCGAGACCCAGTACTTC.

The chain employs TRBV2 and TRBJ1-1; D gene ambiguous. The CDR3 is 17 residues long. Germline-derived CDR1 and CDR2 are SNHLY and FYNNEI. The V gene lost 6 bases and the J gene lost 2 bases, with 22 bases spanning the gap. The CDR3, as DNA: TGTGCCAGCAGGCCCGTGAACGGCATAGCCGATAACACTGAAGCTTTCTTT. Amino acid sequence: CASRPVNGIADNTEAFF.

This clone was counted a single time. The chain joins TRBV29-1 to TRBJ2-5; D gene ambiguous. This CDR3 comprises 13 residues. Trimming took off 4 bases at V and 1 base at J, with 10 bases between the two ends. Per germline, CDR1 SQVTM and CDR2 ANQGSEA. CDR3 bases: TGCAGCGTTGTGGGTCAGGCCCAAGAGACCCAGTACTTC. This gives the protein CSVVGQAQETQYF.

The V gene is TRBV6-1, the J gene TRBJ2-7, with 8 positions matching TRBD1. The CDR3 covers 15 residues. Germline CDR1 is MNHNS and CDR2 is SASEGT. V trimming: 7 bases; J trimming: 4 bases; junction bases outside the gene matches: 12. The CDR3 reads CASKGPGQVFYEQYF. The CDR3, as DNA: TGTGCCAGCAAGGGGCCGGGACAGGTCTTTTACGAGCAGTACTTC.

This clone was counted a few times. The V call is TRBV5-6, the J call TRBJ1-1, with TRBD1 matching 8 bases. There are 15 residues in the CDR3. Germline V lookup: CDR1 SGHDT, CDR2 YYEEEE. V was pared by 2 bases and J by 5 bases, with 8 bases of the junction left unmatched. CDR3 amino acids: CASSLGTGWMTEAFF. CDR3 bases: TGTGCCAGCAGCTTAGGGACAGGTTGGATGACTGAAGCTTTCTTT. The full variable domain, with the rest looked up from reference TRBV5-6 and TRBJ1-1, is DAGVTQSPTHLIKTRGQQVTLRCSPKSGHDTVSWYQQALGQGPQFIFQYYEEEERQRGNFPDRFSGHQFPNYSSELNVNALLLGDSALYLCASSLGTGWMTEAFFGQGTRLTVV.

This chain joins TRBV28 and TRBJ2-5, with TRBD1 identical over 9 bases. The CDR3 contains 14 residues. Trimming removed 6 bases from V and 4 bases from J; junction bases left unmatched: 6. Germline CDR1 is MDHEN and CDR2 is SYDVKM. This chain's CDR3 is CASRKTGGGETQYF. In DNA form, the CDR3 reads TGTGCCAGCAGGAAGACAGGGGGGGGAGAGACCCAGTACTTC.

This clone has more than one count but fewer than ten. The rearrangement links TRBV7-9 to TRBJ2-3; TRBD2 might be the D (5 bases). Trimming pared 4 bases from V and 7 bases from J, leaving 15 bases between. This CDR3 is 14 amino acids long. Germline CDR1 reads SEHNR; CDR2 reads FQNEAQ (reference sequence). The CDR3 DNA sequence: TGTGCCAGCAGCTCCACAGCGGAAAGTAATACGCAGTATTTT. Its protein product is CASSSTAESNTQYF.

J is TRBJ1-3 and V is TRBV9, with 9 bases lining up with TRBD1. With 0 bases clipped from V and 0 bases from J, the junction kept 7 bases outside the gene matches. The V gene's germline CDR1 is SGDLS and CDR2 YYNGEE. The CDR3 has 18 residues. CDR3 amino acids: CASSVDPGQGSSGNTIYF. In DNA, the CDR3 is TGTGCCAGCAGCGTAGATCCGGGACAGGGAAGCTCTGGAAACACCATATATTTT.

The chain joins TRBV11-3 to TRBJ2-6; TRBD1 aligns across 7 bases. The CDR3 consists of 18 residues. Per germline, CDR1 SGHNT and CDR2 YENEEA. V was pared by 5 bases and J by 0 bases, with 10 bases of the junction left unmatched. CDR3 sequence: CASSPLSGDSSGANVLTF. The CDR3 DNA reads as TGTGCCAGCAGCCCCCTTAGTGGGGACAGCTCTGGGGCCAACGTCCTGACTTTC.